This TCR beta chain appears in the sequencing data of a study of cytomegalovirus exposure and HLA in healthy donors. Repertoires were generated with immunoSEQ multiplex PCR, while TCRdb's copy carries only in-frame clones and drops some. The data contain around 150,000 clones, less than 90% of them seen just once; the ten biggest clones take up 2% to 2.5%. Germline lookup yields CDR1 MNHNS and CDR2 SASEGT. CDR3 length equals 14 residues. Trimming removed 2 bases from V and 5 bases from J, with 10 bases in between. The sequence derives from a woman younger than 30 in good health and CMV-seronegative. Sequencing was carried out using PBMCs. The V and J genes are TRBV6-1 and TRBJ1-5, with D unresolved. CDR3 nucleotides: TGTGCCAGCAGTGAACTGCGCCCCCATCAGCCCCAGCATTTT. Translated, it gives CASSELRPHQPQHF.